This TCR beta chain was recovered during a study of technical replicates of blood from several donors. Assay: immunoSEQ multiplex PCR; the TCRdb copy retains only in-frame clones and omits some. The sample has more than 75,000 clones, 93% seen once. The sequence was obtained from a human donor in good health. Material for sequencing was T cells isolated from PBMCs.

CDR3 loop: CASSAGQGDGYTF. DNA of the CDR3: TGCGCCAGCAGCGCGGGACAGGGAGATGGCTACACCTTC. The rearrangement links TRBV5-1 to TRBJ1-2, with TRBD1 matching over 9 bases. This CDR3 has 13 residues. Germline-derived CDR1 and CDR2 are SGHRS and YFSETQ. V was pared by 4 bases and J by 6 bases, with 4 bases of the junction left unmatched.